The clone carrying this T cell receptor (beta chain) was found many times. The data were taken from a study of human T cells and chemical hapten exposure. For the study at large: Throughout a study of 20 to 30 weeks, patients underwent weekly scalp administration of diphenylcyclopropenone doses. TCR yields differed between samples (mainly from small differences in pooled library volume). Mostly female patients had alopecia areata, totalis or universalis.

Indicated time point: pre-sensitization, week 0. As for treatment: therapeutic diphenylcyclopropenone sensitization with weekly scalp DPC. The study extracted total RNA from unfractionated whole blood. Only after blood had been drawn was each patch test applied. Trimming at V came to 7 bases and at J to 4 bases, leaving 1 base not matched to a gene. Germline CDR1 SQVTM, CDR2 ANQGSEA. The CDR3 extends over 12 amino acids. TCRdb re-called the RACE reads through MiXCR, storing one row per CDR3 protein. The table lists 35,000 or so distinct CDR3 sequences, 10% of them singletons. This sequence joins TRBV29-1 and TRBJ2-1; 10 bases align to TRBD1. This sample comprised whole blood, obtained in connection with sensitization to the hapten diphenylcyclopropenone (DPC). This clonotype was sampled from a man aged 50-59 years with alopecia areata. Some clones in this sample may be carry-over from other donors' samples. CDR3 sequence: CSGDRGYNEQFF. As DNA, the CDR3 is TGCAGCGGGGACAGGGGTTACAATGAGCAGTTCTTC.